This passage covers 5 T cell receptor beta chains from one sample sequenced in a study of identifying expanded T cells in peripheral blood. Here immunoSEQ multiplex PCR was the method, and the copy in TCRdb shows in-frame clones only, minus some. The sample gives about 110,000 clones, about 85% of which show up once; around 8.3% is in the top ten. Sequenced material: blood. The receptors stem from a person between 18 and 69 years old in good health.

The CDR3 bases are TGTGCCAGCAGCTTGGCCGCGACGCGGGGGACAGAGACCCAGTACTTC. Translation gives CASSLAATRGTETQYF. The chain is built from TRBV5-6 and TRBJ2-5; 7 bases are shared with TRBD2. The junction had 9 bases not matched to a gene; V was cut back by 0 bases and J by 4 bases. The germline V gene has CDR1 SGHDT and CDR2 YYEEEE. This CDR3 has 16 residues.

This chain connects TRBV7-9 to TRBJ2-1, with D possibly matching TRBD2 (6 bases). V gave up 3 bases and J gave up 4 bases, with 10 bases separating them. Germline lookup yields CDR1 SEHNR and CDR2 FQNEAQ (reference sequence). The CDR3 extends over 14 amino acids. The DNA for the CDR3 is TGTGCCAGCAGCTTGGGACTCCAATACAATGAGCAGTTCTTC. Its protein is CASSLGLQYNEQFF.

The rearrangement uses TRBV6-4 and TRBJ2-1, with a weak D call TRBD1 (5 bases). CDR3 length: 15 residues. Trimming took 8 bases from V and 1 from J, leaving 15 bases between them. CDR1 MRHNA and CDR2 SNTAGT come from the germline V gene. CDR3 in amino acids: CASAGGALSYNEQFF. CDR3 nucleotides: TGTGCCAGCGCCGGTGGGGCGCTTTCCTACAATGAGCAGTTCTTC.

CDR3 DNA sequence: TGTGCCAGCAGTTCAACCGGGACAGTAGTTTCAGATACGCAGTATTTT. Encoded protein: CASSSTGTVVSDTQYF. The rearrangement links TRBV28 to TRBJ2-3, with 7 bases lining up with TRBD1. CDR3 size: 16 residues. The ends lost 4 bases at V and 4 bases at J; junction bases unmatched: 11. Germline values: CDR1 MDHEN, CDR2 SYDVKM.

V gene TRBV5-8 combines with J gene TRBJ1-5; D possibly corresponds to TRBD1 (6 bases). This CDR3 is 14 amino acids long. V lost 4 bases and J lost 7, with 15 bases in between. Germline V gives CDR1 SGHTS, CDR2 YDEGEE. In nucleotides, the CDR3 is TGTGCCAGCAGCCCCGGGACAAGCGGGCAGCCCCAGCATTTT. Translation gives CASSPGTSGQPQHF.